This T cell receptor beta chain was identified during a study of T cells expressing NK-cell markers. The length of the CDR3 is 18 residues. Germline CDR1 and CDR2: LGHNA and YSLEER. TCRdb reprocessed the 5' RACE reads, with one entry per CDR3 protein and no DNA. In total, the table holds over 100,000 distinct CDR3 sequences. Material for sequencing was blood T cells: a sorted CD56 or NKG2C T cell subset, CD4+ or CD8+ T cells, or bulk PBMC T cells (not recorded which). The V and J genes are TRBV4-3 and TRBJ2-3; TCRdb proposes TRBD2, but this gene call is untestable without DNA. This TCR was sampled from a woman aged 18 to 75 in good health. The CDR3 sequence is CASSQESIGGGATDTQYF.